A single sample gave rise to the 16 T cell receptor beta chains below, sequenced in a study of a mutant IDH1 vaccine in newly diagnosed glioma. The time point is: baseline, week 1 (first vaccination visit). Treatment in this sample: pre-vaccination baseline after standard-of-care therapy. TCRdb keeps only in-frame clones here, not all; method: immunoSEQ multiplex PCR. The sample gives about 24,000 clones, more than 85% of which show up once; about 10% is in the top ten. This material consisted of PBMCs, taken from a glioma patient treated with radiotherapy, temozolomide or both. These TCRs come from a man aged 25-40 years with glioma.

The chain couples TRBV6-5 to TRBJ1-2; TRBD1 agrees at 7 bases. Germline V gives CDR1 MNHEY, CDR2 SVGAGI. The CDR3 loop spans 14 amino acids. After removal of 6 bases from V and 4 bases from J, the junction contained 8 bases not matched to a gene. The DNA for the CDR3 is TGTGCCAGCAGATCGGACAGGCGGGGCTATGGCTACACCTTC. This sequence encodes CASRSDRRGYGYTF.

CDR3 region: CATAGGANYGYTF. DNA of the CDR3: TGCGCCACCGCTGGGGGAGCTAACTATGGCTACACCTTC. The chain uses TRBV5-1 and TRBJ1-2; D possibly corresponds to TRBD1 (5 bases). Germline lookup yields CDR1 SGHRS and CDR2 YFSETQ. The V end lost 9 bases, the J end lost 0 bases, and 12 bases lay between the germline ends. This CDR3 is 13 amino acids long.

The V call is TRBV5-1, the J call TRBJ2-7; TRBD2 matches at 13 bases. The germline CDR1 and CDR2 sequences are SGHRS and YFSETQ. Germline trimming cut 3 bases from V and 1 base from J; bases unmatched to any gene: 7. CDR3 length: 17 amino acids. The CDR3 DNA follows: TGCGCCAGCAGCTCAGGACTAGCGGGAGTGGGGTCCTACGAGCAGTACTTC. It is translated as CASSSGLAGVGSYEQYF.

The V and J genes are TRBV7-9 and TRBJ1-5; perhaps TRBD1 as D (6 bases). The V gene lost 1 base and the J gene lost 9 bases, with 10 bases spanning the gap. This CDR3 has 13 residues. Germline V gene data show CDR1 as SEHNR and CDR2 as FQNEAQ (reference sequence). The CDR3 protein is CASSLESGAPQHF. The CDR3 bases are TGTGCCAGCAGCTTAGAGTCAGGGGCGCCCCAGCATTTT.

In its sample, this clone was seen once. The chain couples TRBV11-3 to TRBJ1-1; 11 positions match TRBD1. V was pared by 5 bases and J by 7 bases, with 6 bases of the junction left unmatched. CDR1 and CDR2 from the germline V gene are SGHNT and YENEEA. The CDR3 extends over 14 amino acids. CDR3 nucleotides: TGTGCCAGCAGCCCGGGACAGGGGGGGGGTGAAGCTTTCTTT. It yields the protein CASSPGQGGGEAFF.

This chain uses TRBV5-1 with TRBJ1-2; 8 bases are shared with TRBD1. Germline loops: CDR1 SGHRS, CDR2 YFSETQ. V lost 4 bases and J lost 8; bases outside the gene matches: 16. This CDR3 comprises 16 residues. The CDR3 region is CASSPRTGTPLTGYTF. In DNA form, the CDR3 reads TGCGCCAGCAGCCCCCGGACAGGGACCCCTCTGACCGGCTACACCTTC.

The chain is built from TRBV7-2 and TRBJ1-1; D call uncertain. This CDR3 is 15 amino acids long. The germline CDR1 and CDR2 sequences are SGHTA and FQGNSA. Between the trimmed V and J ends, which lost 1 base and 1 base, there was a span of 10 bases. Here the CDR3 reads CASSLVGWGNTEAFF. DNA of the CDR3: TGTGCCAGCAGCTTAGTGGGCTGGGGGAACACTGAAGCTTTCTTT.

The CDR3 nucleotides are TGCGCCAGCTCGGGGTTAGCGGATAAAAACATTCAGTACTTC. Its translation is CASSGLADKNIQYF. V usage is TRBV5-1 and J usage is TRBJ2-4; a possible D gene is TRBD2 (6 bases). V was trimmed by 7 bases and J by 4 bases, leaving 15 bases between them. This CDR3 contains 14 residues. Germline V gives CDR1 SGHRS, CDR2 YFSETQ. Looking up the rest from reference TRBV5-1 and TRBJ2-4 gives the full variable domain: KAGVTQTPRYLIKTRGQQVTLSCSPISGHRSVSWYQQTPGQGLQFLFEYFSETQRNKGNFPGRFSGRQFSNSRSEMNVSTLELGDSALYLCASSGLADKNIQYFGAGTRLSVL.

J is TRBJ2-3 and V is TRBV27; 11 positions match TRBD2. The CDR3 totals 14 residues. Losses at the gene ends were 8 bases for V and 8 bases for J; bases not matched to a gene: 9. CDR1 is MNHEY, CDR2 SMNVEV, per germline (reference sequence). The chain's CDR3 is CASVAGGDPRTQYF. CDR3 nucleotides: TGTGCCAGCGTAGCGGGAGGGGATCCCCGTACGCAGTATTTT.

The chain links TRBV15 to TRBJ1-5, with 9 bases fitting TRBD1. This CDR3 has 17 residues. The V gene end was trimmed by 4 bases and the J gene end by 4 bases; junction bases not matched to a gene: 11. From germline, CDR1 is LNHNV and CDR2 YYDKDF (reference sequence). CDR3 protein: CATSTGQGMRWNQPQHF. The CDR3 coding sequence is TGTGCCACCAGCACTGGACAGGGGATGAGATGGAATCAGCCCCAGCATTTT.

The sample holds a few counts of this clone. The V call is TRBV5-1, the J call TRBJ2-7; TRBD1 might be the D (6 bases). The CDR3 has 15 amino acids. The germline V gene has CDR1 SGHRS and CDR2 YFSETQ. V lost 4 bases to trimming and J lost 2 bases, with 16 bases between them. CDR3: CASSQAGTPTYEQYF. Here the CDR3 DNA reads TGCGCCAGCAGCCAAGCCGGGACACCGACCTACGAGCAGTACTTC.

This sequence joins TRBV29-1 and TRBJ2-7; D is uncertain. V shed 4 bases and J shed 2 bases, with 6 bases lying between them. Germline CDR1 is SQVTM and CDR2 is ANQGSEA. The CDR3 is made up of 11 amino acids. CDR3 region: CSVALTYEQYF. The CDR3 nucleotides read TGCAGCGTTGCCCTTACCTACGAGCAGTACTTC.

Turning to this clone: A single base is all that separates this from a far larger clone, so a read error is likely. The same CDR3 is also encoded by other DNA sequences in this sample. The gene calls are TRBV6-8 and TRBJ1-1; D remains ambiguous. Germline CDR1 MNHGY, CDR2 SAAAGT. There are 11 residues in the CDR3. V lost 0 bases and J lost 6, with 2 bases in between. This CDR3 reads CASSYSSEAFF. The DNA of the CDR3 is TGTGCCAGCAGTTACTCTTCTGAAGCTTTCTTT.

The chain is built from TRBV27 and TRBJ2-3, with D hard to call. The germline V and J ends were trimmed by 2 bases and 4 bases, with 10 bases remaining between them. This CDR3 is built from 14 residues. In germline, CDR1 is MNHEY, CDR2 SMNVEV (reference sequence). CDR3 in DNA: TGTGCCAGCAGTTTAAGGGCCGGGCCAGATACGCAGTATTTT. The encoded protein is CASSLRAGPDTQYF.

The chain recombines TRBV7-6 with TRBJ1-1, with D perhaps TRBD1 (5 bases). The CDR3 is 14 residues long. The germline CDR1 and CDR2 sequences are SGHVS and FNYEAQ. V was trimmed by 0 bases and J by 2 bases, leaving 7 bases between them. CDR3 sequence reads: CASSLAQGNTEAFF. The CDR3, as DNA: TGTGCCAGCAGCTTAGCGCAGGGTAACACTGAAGCTTTCTTT.

J is TRBJ2-7 and V is TRBV7-9; the match to TRBD1 covers 10 bases. The length of the CDR3 is 17 residues. Germline CDR1 is SEHNR and CDR2 is FQNEAQ (reference sequence). Germline trimming cut 1 base from V and 4 bases from J; bases unmatched to any gene: 10. CDR3 residues: CASSLGPGQGLGYEQYF. The CDR3 DNA reads as TGTGCCAGCAGCTTAGGCCCGGGACAGGGGCTGGGGTACGAGCAGTACTTC.